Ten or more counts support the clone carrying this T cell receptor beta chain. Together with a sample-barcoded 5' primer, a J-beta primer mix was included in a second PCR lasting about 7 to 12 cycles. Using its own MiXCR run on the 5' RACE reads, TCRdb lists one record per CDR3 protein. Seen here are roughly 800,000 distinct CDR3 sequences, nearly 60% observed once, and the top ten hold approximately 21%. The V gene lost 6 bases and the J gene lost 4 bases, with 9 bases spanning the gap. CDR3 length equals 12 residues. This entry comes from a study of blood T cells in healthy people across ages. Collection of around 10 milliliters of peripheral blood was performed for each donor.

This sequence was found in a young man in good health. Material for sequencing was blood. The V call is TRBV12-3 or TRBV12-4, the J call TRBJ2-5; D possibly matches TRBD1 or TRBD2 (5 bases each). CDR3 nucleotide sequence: TGTGCCAGCAGCCCTGGGGGAGAGACCCAGTACTTC. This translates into CASSPGGETQYF.